The sequence of this TCR beta chain was determined in a study of CD8+CD57+ T cells in acquired aplastic anemia. On the study more broadly: Each DNA sample taken from sorted CD4+ and CD8+ cells came to 3 to 4 ug on average. Study-level results: With respect to CD8+ Simpson's diversity, patients and controls did not differ significantly. Overlap between patients and controls comprised twenty-nine CD8+ CDR3 sequences.

As regards this clonotype: Its specificity is not known.

The CDR3 spans 17 residues. Germline CDR1 KGHDR, CDR2 SFDVKD. With 4 bases clipped from V and 3 bases from J, the junction kept 6 bases outside the gene matches. The TCR beta profiling, which covered VDJ combination and CDR3 sequence, was carried out using genomic DNA as the template. TCRdb processed the reads anew with MiXCR; each CDR3 protein has one entry. The sample consists of around 180,000 distinct CDR3 sequences, 55% to 70% of them appearing once. The TCR was taken from a human donor with severe aplastic anemia or a healthy control (not recorded which). The sequenced sample was sorted CD4+, CD8+, or CD8+CD57+ T cells (not recorded which) from PBMCs. The genes are TRBV24-1 and TRBJ2-2; TRBD1 matches 11 bases. In nucleotides, the CDR3 is TGTGCCACCAGTGACTTAGGACAGGGGGCCCACACCGGGGAGCTGTTTTTT. This codes for CATSDLGQGAHTGELFF.